The 22 T cell receptor beta chains reported below all come from one sample, sequenced in a study of T cell clones after liver transplantation. This table comes from immunoSEQ multiplex PCR, and its TCRdb copy is limited to in-frame clones, with some not included. The data show under 130,000 clones, roughly 80% seen once. This specimen consisted of CD4+ T cells from blood, obtained approximately 43 months after liver transplant. The receptor source for this set is a human patient who received a liver transplant. Some T cells may have come from the graft donor.

The table lists this clone with a count of one. The genes are TRBV5-1 and TRBJ2-2, with 7 bases identical to TRBD2. Germline CDR1 SGHRS, CDR2 YFSETQ. This CDR3 is built from 16 residues. The V gene end was trimmed by 0 bases and the J gene end by 5 bases; junction bases not matched to a gene: 7. CDR3 sequence reads: CASSLAERDRTGELFF. CDR3 in DNA: TGCGCCAGCAGCTTGGCCGAGCGGGATCGAACCGGGGAGCTGTTTTTT.

V usage is TRBV7-2 and J usage is TRBJ1-4; TRBD1 matches 8 bases. This CDR3 is built from 14 residues. Germline-derived CDR1 and CDR2 are SGHTA and FQGNSA. Trimming removed 5 bases from V and 8 bases from J; junction bases left unmatched: 7. In DNA form, the CDR3 reads TGTGCCAGCAGCGTCGACAGGGGCGACGAAAAACTGTTTTTT. Translation gives CASSVDRGDEKLFF.

V is TRBV5-4 and J is TRBJ2-5, with 7 bases aligning to TRBD1. The CDR3 loop spans 16 amino acids. Trimming cost V 0 bases and J 2 bases; bases outside gene matches: 7. Germline lookup yields CDR1 SGHNT and CDR2 YYREEE (reference sequence). The chain's CDR3 is CASSLDRRGWQETQYF. The CDR3 nucleotides are TGTGCCAGCAGCTTGGACCGCAGGGGGTGGCAAGAGACCCAGTACTTC.

This clone was seen only a few times. The chain links TRBV19 to TRBJ2-2; 7 positions match TRBD2. The V and J ends lost 11 bases and 7 bases, in that order; junction bases with no gene match: 7. This CDR3 contains 12 residues. Germline CDR1 LNHDA, CDR2 SQIVND (reference sequence). The CDR3, as DNA: TGTGCCGGGGGAGGGGACCGCGGGGAGCTGTTTTTT. It codes for CAGGGDRGELFF.

This sequence joins TRBV7-3 and TRBJ2-1; tentatively, D is TRBD1 or TRBD2 (7 bases each). Germline loops: CDR1 SGHTA, CDR2 FQGTGA. V shed 5 bases and J shed 15 bases, with 20 bases lying between them. This CDR3 region has 13 residues. CDR3 residues: CASSGSGTERSFF. CDR3 nucleotides: TGTGCCAGCAGCGGAAGCGGGACAGAGCGGTCGTTCTTC.

The chain is built from TRBV2 and TRBJ1-6; 8 nucleotides agree with TRBD1. The CDR3 totals 16 residues. Germline V gene data show CDR1 as SNHLY and CDR2 as FYNNEI. With V trimmed by 7 bases and J by 6 bases, 11 bases remained unmatched. Written as DNA, the CDR3 is TGTGCCAGCAAGGAGAGGGACAGGTTCTTTAATTCACCCCTCCACTTT. Its translation is CASKERDRFFNSPLHF.

The chain recombines TRBV2 with TRBJ2-3; no clear D. The CDR3 spans 15 residues. V lost 2 bases and J 3 bases, leaving 12 bases between the germline ends. CDR1 and CDR2 (germline): SNHLY, FYNNEI. The DNA of the CDR3 is TGTGCCAGCAGTGAACTACACTTAGGGACAGATACGCAGTATTTT. It specifies CASSELHLGTDTQYF.

This chain uses TRBV5-1 with TRBJ2-3, with D hard to call. V was shortened by 4 bases and J by 0 bases, with 12 bases between the two germline ends. CDR1 is SGHRS and CDR2 is YFSETQ in the germline V gene. The CDR3 totals 15 residues. The CDR3 sequence is CASSLGWGSTDTQYF. In DNA form, the CDR3 reads TGCGCCAGCAGCCTTGGATGGGGAAGCACAGATACGCAGTATTTT. The whole variable domain, remainder taken from reference TRBV5-1 and TRBJ2-3, is KAGVTQTPRYLIKTRGQQVTLSCSPISGHRSVSWYQQTPGQGLQFLFEYFSETQRNKGNFPGRFSGRQFSNSRSEMNVSTLELGDSALYLCASSLGWGSTDTQYFGPGTRLTVL.

The chain joins TRBV19 to TRBJ1-5; 8 nucleotides line up with TRBD1. The trim removed 3 bases at V and 4 bases at J, leaving 5 bases unmatched. The CDR3 contains 15 residues. Germline V CDR1 and CDR2: LNHDA, SQIVND (reference sequence). The CDR3 coding sequence is TGTGCCAGTAGTATTAGCCGGACAGGGAATCAGCCCCAGCATTTT. This translates into CASSISRTGNQPQHF.

J is TRBJ1-1 and V is TRBV7-2; 7 bases are shared with TRBD1. J gave up 4 bases and V 4 bases, and 3 bases lay outside the gene matches. Germline V CDR1 and CDR2: SGHTA, FQGNSA. CDR3 length equals 13 residues. The CDR3, as DNA: TGTGCCAGCAGCTCTCAGGGGGTCACTGAAGCTTTCTTT. This codes for CASSSQGVTEAFF.

The chain joins TRBV7-3 to TRBJ2-2, with 13 bases aligning to TRBD2. Germline CDR1 SGHTA, CDR2 FQGTGA. The CDR3 contains 15 residues. The V gene end was trimmed by 4 bases and the J gene end by 6 bases; junction bases not matched to a gene: 2. CDR3 residues: CASSSGLAGAGELFF. In nucleotides, the CDR3 is TGTGCCAGCAGCTCAGGACTAGCGGGAGCCGGGGAGCTGTTTTTT.

This chain uses TRBV23-1 with TRBJ2-1; D not certain. TRBV23-1 qualifies as an ORF whose function is uncertain. This CDR3 comprises 11 residues. V lost 2 bases and J lost 6, with 2 bases in between. The CDR3 region has the DNA TGCGCCAGCAGTCAAGTCAATGAGCAGTTCTTC. Translation gives CASSQVNEQFF.

The chain combines TRBV5-1 with TRBJ2-3; possible D gene TRBD2, 6 bases. In germline, CDR1 is SGHRS, CDR2 YFSETQ. V was cut by 0 bases and J by 3 bases, with 11 bases left in between. This CDR3 is built from 15 residues. Here the CDR3 DNA reads TGCGCCAGCAGCTTGGAGGTAGGAGGGACAGATACGCAGTATTTT. It is translated as CASSLEVGGTDTQYF.

This chain connects TRBV6-5 to TRBJ1-1; no clear D. This CDR3 is 15 amino acids long. Trimming cost V 5 bases and J 4 bases, with 17 bases left between them. Germline CDR1 and CDR2: MNHEY and SVGAGI. This CDR3 reads CASSRSDLGSTEAFF. For the CDR3, the DNA is TGTGCCAGCAGTCGATCAGACCTTGGGAGCACTGAAGCTTTCTTT.

The V call is TRBV4-3, the J call TRBJ2-2, with 9 bases fitting TRBD2. J gave up 6 bases and V 3 bases, and 11 bases lay outside the gene matches. This CDR3 is built from 17 residues. The V gene's germline CDR1 is LGHNA and CDR2 YSLEER. The DNA of the CDR3 is TGCGCCAGCAGCCACGAGCGGGGGGCCAGTCTCTCCGGGGAGCTGTTTTTT. Residues: CASSHERGASLSGELFF.

This chain connects TRBV7-9 to TRBJ2-5; the D gene is possibly TRBD1 (6 bases). V lost 5 bases to trimming and J lost 0 bases, with 10 bases between them. Germline CDR1 and CDR2: SEHNR and FQNEAQ (reference sequence). The CDR3 spans 14 residues. The CDR3 coding sequence is TGTGCCAGCAGCGTACAGGGTGACCAAGAGACCCAGTACTTC. Translation gives CASSVQGDQETQYF.

This chain connects TRBV19 to TRBJ1-2; D not certain. CDR3 length: 16 residues. Trimming stripped 7 bases from V and 7 bases from J, with 25 bases between. Germline V gene data show CDR1 as LNHDA and CDR2 as SQIVND (reference sequence). CDR3 protein: CASMPDSGIRSTGYTF. The CDR3 DNA reads TGTGCCAGTATGCCGGATTCGGGAATCAGGTCTACTGGCTACACCTTC.

This clone came up many times. V gene TRBV13 combines with J gene TRBJ2-7; the D gene could be TRBD1 or TRBD2 (5 bases each). Germline V gene lookup returns CDR1 PRHDT and CDR2 FYEKMQ (reference sequence). CDR3 length: 15 amino acids. The germline V and J ends were trimmed by 4 bases and 4 bases, with 17 bases remaining between them. CDR3 region: CASSYTRDLPYEQYF. The CDR3 DNA reads TGTGCCAGCAGCTACACCCGGGACCTCCCTTACGAGCAGTACTTC.

V and J are TRBV5-1 and TRBJ1-1, with D unclear. The CDR3 is 13 residues long. Germline V CDR1 and CDR2: SGHRS, YFSETQ. V lost 5 bases and J lost 0, with 8 bases in between. The CDR3 sequence: CASRVQMNTEAFF. CDR3 DNA sequence: TGCGCCAGCAGGGTCCAGATGAACACTGAAGCTTTCTTT.

The chain has TRBV27 and TRBJ1-5; D gene ambiguous. CDR1 is MNHEY, CDR2 SMNVEV, per germline (reference sequence). The CDR3 consists of 17 residues. The V and J ends lost 0 bases and 3 bases respectively, with 15 bases between them. The CDR3 DNA sequence: TGTGCCAGCAGTTTATCAAAGTCGGGAGGGATCAATCAGCCCCAGCATTTT. Its protein product is CASSLSKSGGINQPQHF.

The chain uses TRBV7-2 and TRBJ2-7; 10 bases are a match to TRBD1. Germline V gene lookup returns CDR1 SGHTA and CDR2 FQGNSA. The CDR3 is 15 amino acids. The V gene end was trimmed by 5 bases and the J gene end by 2 bases; junction bases not matched to a gene: 6. CDR3 sequence (DNA): TGTGCCAGCAGCCCCGGGACAGGGGTCACCTACGAGCAGTACTTC. Translating it yields CASSPGTGVTYEQYF.

The rearrangement links TRBV4-3 to TRBJ2-3, with D maybe TRBD1 (5 bases). Trimming removed 4 bases at V and 3 bases at J, with 17 bases between. In germline, CDR1 is LGHNA, CDR2 YSLEER. The CDR3 runs 16 residues. CDR3 nucleotides: TGCGCCAGCAGCCCGAACTTGGGGCGGCGGACAGATACGCAGTATTTT. Residues: CASSPNLGRRTDTQYF.